This T cell receptor (beta chain) emerged from a study of immune heterogeneity within non-small cell lung tumors (dated 2018 in TCRdb). For the study in its entirety: Histology comprised a handful of squamous cell carcinomas, roughly ten non-squamous carcinomas and 1 tumor not otherwise specified. The study combined whole-exome sequencing, RNA-seq and TCR beta repertoire sequencing of multiple spatially distinct regions from each NSCLC tumor to examine intratumoral immune heterogeneity. TCR repertoires were analyzed from some 56 tumor loci of 15 or so patients, while transcriptome data covered only 40 or so loci from about 11 patients. For mutant peptides 8 to 11 amino acids long, netMHCpan-3.0 predicted neoantigen binding to the HLA alleles of each patient. Broader findings and caveats from the paper: Within a given patient, the same dominant CDR3B clonotypes showed up repeatedly across loci, although different tumor locations also carried unique high-frequency clones. A statistically significant but moderate positive correlation (R roughly 0.3) was observed between local T-cell repertoire clonality and local tumor mutational burden. High-frequency TCR beta clonotypes were largely distinct between individual patients.

For the TCR template, genomic DNA was extracted from bulk tumor tissue, and 500 to 750 ng of gDNA was amplified for each sample. During surgery, several biopsies were collected from each primary tumor and placed as far from one another as possible within the tumor mass. The study cohort was described as untreated and was composed of newly diagnosed NSCLC cases undergoing curative surgery. The samples came from about 16 patients with newly diagnosed non-small cell lung cancer who were having surgery intended to be curative. Resected tumor masses were reviewed by two independent pathologists. Only high-quality DNA and RNA samples were carried forward to sequencing. This clonotype was detected only once. This receptor's antigen is unknown. A much bigger clone sits one base away, suggesting this may be a read error. V is cut by 10 bases and J by 0 bases, and the space between the germline ends is 15 bases. Counted from cysteine to phenylalanine, this CDR3 has 14 amino acids. Only the CDR3 portion is preserved as DNA: 42 bases, with reading frame beginning at the first base. CDR1 MGHDK and CDR2 SYGVNS were looked up in the germline V gene.

The TCR beta CDR3 region was amplified with a multiplex PCR system, in which a first round of nine to eleven cycles was run using 32 V-gene forward and 13 J-gene reverse primers. A QIAGEN Multiplex PCR Kit was used for first-round PCR, and the primer sequences were filed in Chinese patent CN105087789A. Illumina universal primers were attached in a second round of PCR run with the Phusion High-Fidelity PCR Kit. Paired-end sequencing of TCR libraries was carried out on the Illumina HiSeq X Ten platform at a read length of 151 bp. In the original analysis: Cutadapt was used to discard reads without multiplex PCR primers, PEAR merged the read pairs, and MiXCR with default settings called the CDR3 regions. Shannon entropy measured repertoire diversity, while clonality was calculated as one minus the Shannon entropy divided by the ln of the count of productive unique sequences. Dominant or high-frequency T-cell clones were defined as clonotypes at frequencies of at least 0.5%. TCRdb handled the public reads itself, with Q25 trimming in fastp and clone calling in MiXCR, and kept productive beta chains. Duplicate CDR3 protein sequences are folded into a single record with the most common DNA and genes. The V and J calls were determined by TCRdb, not by the authors. For this sample there are approximately 12,000 distinct CDR3 sequences; about 20% appear just once. The ten largest clones add up to around 4.3% of the sample.

This receptor was identified in a man between 60 and 75 years old with non-small cell lung cancer. The sample comprised lung tumor tissue. In this chain, TRBV25-1 is recombined with TRBJ1-2; tentative D gene TRBD1, with 5 bases matching. The CDR3: CATLRDASNYGYTF. In nucleotides, the sequence is TGTGCCACCCTCCGGGACGCCTCTAACTATGGCTACACCTTC.